A single sample is the source of the 26 T cell receptor beta chains below, sequenced in a study of cytomegalovirus exposure and HLA in healthy donors. 13 Jbeta primers and 60 Vbeta primers were used for the PCR. The repertoire was sequenced with immunoSEQ multiplex PCR; TCRdb's copy has only in-frame clones and lacks some. This table has over 130,000 clones, 70% to 80% appearing once. Sequencing was performed on PBMCs. These receptors came from a woman aged 40 to 50 in good health and CMV-seropositive.

The rearrangement links TRBV19 to TRBJ1-5, with TRBD1 as a possible D gene (6 bases). The CDR3 sequence is 17 residues long. Germline CDR1 reads LNHDA; CDR2 reads SQIVND (reference sequence). V was trimmed by 8 bases and J by 1 base, leaving 21 bases between them. The CDR3 nucleotides are TGTGCCAGTGCTTCTACTACAGGGATTAGAAGCAATCAGCCCCAGCATTTT. Its protein product is CASASTTGIRSNQPQHF. The whole variable domain, remainder taken from reference TRBV19 and TRBJ1-5, is DGGITQSPKYLFRKEGQNVTLSCEQNLNHDAMYWYRQDPGQGLRLIYYSQIVNDFQKGDIAEGYSVSREKKESFPLTVTSAQKNPTAFYLCASASTTGIRSNQPQHFGDGTRLSIL.

In the case of this clone: Other DNA sequences in this sample translate to the same CDR3. The chain couples TRBV7-2 to TRBJ1-2, with D possibly TRBD1 on 6 matching bases. CDR3 length: 12 residues. In germline, CDR1 is SGHTA, CDR2 FQGNSA. V lost 5 bases to trimming and J lost 8 bases, with 12 bases between them. The CDR3 region is CASSVQGYGYTF. The CDR3 DNA reads as TGTGCCAGCAGCGTACAGGGATACGGCTACACCTTC.

The chain has TRBV27 and TRBJ2-7, with D maybe TRBD2 (6 bases). V shed 2 bases and J shed 6 bases, with 20 bases lying between them. CDR3 length equals 16 residues. The V gene's germline CDR1 is MNHEY and CDR2 SMNVEV (reference sequence). Written as DNA, the CDR3 is TGTGCCAGCAGTTTACTGGGGCTAGCGTCGGGAACCGAGCAGTACTTC. This gives the protein CASSLLGLASGTEQYF.

In this sample, this clone turned up once. The V call is TRBV25-1, the J call TRBJ2-5; tentatively, D is TRBD1 (6 bases). Germline assignment: CDR1 MGHDK and CDR2 SYGVNS. The CDR3 spans 13 residues. V dropped 6 bases and J dropped 3 bases, with 11 bases sitting between them. In nucleotides, the CDR3 is TGTGCCAGCAGGGACAGCAGCAAAGAGACCCAGTACTTC. This codes for CASRDSSKETQYF.

The chain carries TRBV15 and TRBJ2-3, with 8 nucleotides matching TRBD2. The CDR3 runs to 13 residues. V trimming: 7 bases; J trimming: 2 bases; junction bases outside the gene matches: 2. Germline CDR1 and CDR2: LNHNV and YYDKDF (reference sequence). CDR3 protein: CATTLADTDTQYF. CDR3 coding DNA: TGTGCCACCACACTAGCGGACACAGATACGCAGTATTTT. The variable domain in full, with the rest retrieved from reference TRBV15 and TRBJ2-3, is DAMVIQNPRYQVTQFGKPVTLSCSQTLNHNVMYWYQQKSSQAPKLLFHYYDKDFNNEADTPDNFQSRRPNTSFCFLDIRSPGLGDTAMYLCATTLADTDTQYFGPGTRLTVL.

This clone was picked up one time. The V call is TRBV2, the J call TRBJ1-1; 7 nucleotides agree with TRBD1. CDR3 length: 14 residues. V lost 6 bases and J lost 8; bases outside the gene matches: 12. Germline V gives CDR1 SNHLY, CDR2 FYNNEI. The DNA of the CDR3 is TGTGCCAGCAGGGAACACCCTGGACAGGAGGAAGCTTTCTTT. Translated: CASREHPGQEEAFF.

The chain combines TRBV19 with TRBJ1-1; TRBD1 matches at 7 bases. Germline V gene lookup returns CDR1 LNHDA and CDR2 SQIVND (reference sequence). The CDR3 length is 15 residues. J was trimmed by 0 bases and V by 8 bases; bases with no gene match: 9. This chain's CDR3 is CASRLVGGMNTEAFF. In DNA, the CDR3 is TGTGCCAGTCGTTTGGTAGGGGGCATGAACACTGAAGCTTTCTTT.

This chain joins TRBV4-1 and TRBJ2-5, with 9 nucleotides matching TRBD2. The DNA matches TRBJ2-7 better at its end, which makes the J call doubtful. The CDR3 is 18 amino acids. CDR1 is MGHRA, CDR2 YSYEKL, per germline. CDR3 loop: CASSQDGGRAGGWYEQYF. As DNA, the CDR3 is TGCGCCAGCAGCCAGGACGGGGGGAGAGCGGGAGGATGGTACGAGCAGTACTTC.

As regards this clone: One end of the junction varies from germline; a read error may be responsible. The rearrangement uses TRBV10-3 and TRBJ2-1, with D maybe TRBD1 (6 bases). The CDR3 sequence is 12 residues long. Germline-derived CDR1 and CDR2 are ENHRY and SYGVKD. The CDR3, as DNA: TGTGCCATCAGTGATTCGGGACAAGGACTGATCTTC. Amino acid sequence: CAISDSGQGLIF.

This sequence joins TRBV5-1 and TRBJ2-3, with D uncertain. Trimming left V 3 bases short and J 2 bases short, with 10 bases between. CDR3 length: 14 residues. The V gene's germline CDR1 is SGHRS and CDR2 YFSETQ. The DNA for the CDR3 is TGCGCCAGCAGCTCCCTTACGGTCACAGATACGCAGTATTTT. It yields the protein CASSSLTVTDTQYF.

The rearrangement joins TRBV7-9 to TRBJ2-3; D is undetermined. In germline, CDR1 is SEHNR, CDR2 FQNEAQ (reference sequence). CDR3 length equals 14 residues. Trimming took 4 bases from V and 0 from J, leaving 8 bases between them. The CDR3 reads CASSSLPSTDTQYF. The CDR3 coding sequence is TGTGCCAGCAGCTCCCTCCCTAGCACAGATACGCAGTATTTT.

This clone was seen only a few times. This sequence joins TRBV28 and TRBJ2-4; 8 bases fit TRBD1. From germline, CDR1 is MDHEN and CDR2 SYDVKM. CDR3 length: 15 amino acids. After removal of 3 bases from V and 5 bases from J, the junction contained 6 bases not matched to a gene. Written as DNA, the CDR3 is TGTGCCAGCAGTTTCCCTGGACAGGGTGAAAACATTCAGTACTTC. This encodes CASSFPGQGENIQYF.

The chain employs TRBV30 and TRBJ2-2; D possibly corresponds to TRBD1 (6 bases). The CDR3 spans 15 residues. CDR1 and CDR2 from the germline V gene are GTSNPN and SVGIG (reference sequence). The ends were cut back, 3 bases at V and 3 bases at J, with 14 bases in the middle. CDR3 loop: CAWRGRGPYTGELFF. CDR3 sequence (DNA): TGTGCCTGGAGGGGCAGGGGACCTTACACCGGGGAGCTGTTTTTT.

This chain connects TRBV19 to TRBJ2-7, with 8 bases matching TRBD1. The CDR3 spans 13 residues. Losses at the gene ends were 2 bases for V and 3 bases for J; bases not matched to a gene: 0. Germline CDR1 reads LNHDA; CDR2 reads SQIVND (reference sequence). The CDR3 is CASSITGGYEQYF. CDR3 nucleotide sequence: TGTGCCAGTAGTATAACAGGGGGCTACGAGCAGTACTTC.

V gene TRBV6-4 combines with J gene TRBJ2-2; the match to TRBD2 covers 10 bases. The ends lost 3 bases at V and 5 bases at J; junction bases unmatched: 3. Germline CDR1 is MRHNA and CDR2 is SNTAGT. This CDR3 has 15 amino acids. For the CDR3, the DNA is TGTGCCAGCAGTGATTCAGCGGGAGGGACCGGGGAGCTGTTTTTT. Amino acid sequence: CASSDSAGGTGELFF.

This rearrangement joins TRBV4-2 to TRBJ2-3, with 10 bases matching TRBD2. CDR1 is LGHNA, CDR2 YNFKEQ, per germline. The CDR3 extends over 17 amino acids. V lost 4 bases to trimming and J lost 1 base; unmatched junction nucleotides: 8. Here the CDR3 reads CASSPDSGTSGTDTQYF. Here the CDR3 DNA reads TGTGCCAGCAGCCCGGACTCCGGGACTAGCGGCACAGATACGCAGTATTTT.

The CDR3 DNA sequence: TGTGCCTGGAGTCGCGGGTGGGGCAACGTCCTGACTTTC. Its translation: CAWSRGWGNVLTF. The chain is built from TRBV30 and TRBJ2-6; TRBD2 might be the D (5 bases). The CDR3 consists of 13 residues. V lost 2 bases to trimming and J lost 9 bases, with 11 bases between them. The germline V gene has CDR1 GTSNPN and CDR2 SVGIG (reference sequence).

This chain links TRBV18 with TRBJ2-1; 8 bases are shared with TRBD2. Trimming removed 8 bases from V and 8 bases from J; junction bases left unmatched: 17. Germline values: CDR1 KGHSH, CDR2 LQKENI. There are 16 residues in the CDR3. CDR3: CASTLASGHLGDEQFF. The DNA for the CDR3 is TGTGCCAGCACCCTTGCTAGCGGGCACTTAGGGGATGAGCAGTTCTTC.

This clone was detected only a few times. The gene calls are TRBV29-1 and TRBJ1-1; no firm D call. V was trimmed by 7 bases and J by 4 bases, leaving 19 bases between them. The CDR3 spans 14 residues. Germline V gives CDR1 SQVTM, CDR2 ANQGSEA. This chain's CDR3 is CSGSGRWWSTEAFF. The CDR3, as DNA: TGCAGCGGGTCGGGAAGGTGGTGGAGCACTGAAGCTTTCTTT.

The chain has TRBV7-2 and TRBJ2-5; 9 nucleotides align to TRBD2. CDR3 size: 16 residues. The junction had 13 bases not matched to a gene; V was cut back by 6 bases and J by 5 bases. Germline V CDR1 and CDR2: SGHTA, FQGNSA. The CDR3 DNA reads as TGTGCCAGCAGTATTAAAGTCGGGACTAGCCTCGAGACCCAGTACTTC. Protein: CASSIKVGTSLETQYF.

The CDR3 is CASSSSRVTDTQYF. In DNA form, the CDR3 reads TGTGCCAGCAGCTCCTCCAGGGTTACAGATACGCAGTATTTT. The J gene is TRBJ2-3, the V gene TRBV7-2; a possible D gene is TRBD1 (5 bases). Germline-derived CDR1 and CDR2 are SGHTA and FQGNSA. This CDR3 contains 14 residues. Between the trimmed V and J ends, which lost 4 bases and 3 bases, there was a span of 11 bases.

Concerning this clone: An end of the junction does not agree with germline; a read error may underlie this. The V and J genes are TRBV7-7 and TRBJ1-1; the D gene is possibly TRBD1 (6 bases). Germline CDR1 SSHAT, CDR2 FNYEAQ (reference sequence). The CDR3 loop spans 13 amino acids. The CDR3 sequence is CASSLQGNTEAFF. CDR3 sequence (DNA): TGTGCTAGCAGCCTACAGGGGAACACTGAAGCTTTCTTT.

The chain employs TRBV30 and TRBJ2-7, with a tentative D call TRBD2 (5 bases). Trimming stripped 2 bases from V and 4 bases from J, with 6 bases between. The germline V gene has CDR1 GTSNPN and CDR2 SVGIG (reference sequence). There are 11 residues in the CDR3. The CDR3 nucleotides read TGTGCCTGGAGTTCGGGATACGAGCAGTACTTC. Protein sequence: CAWSSGYEQYF.

V and J are TRBV7-6 and TRBJ1-4, with D unresolved. The V end lost 1 base, the J end lost 8 bases, and 8 bases lay between the germline ends. CDR3 length: 13 amino acids. The germline V gene has CDR1 SGHVS and CDR2 FNYEAQ. CDR3: CASSLGREEKLFF. The CDR3 DNA is TGTGCCAGCAGCTTAGGTAGAGAAGAAAAACTGTTTTTT.

V gene TRBV6-6 combines with J gene TRBJ2-5; D call uncertain. The CDR3 loop spans 14 amino acids. Germline CDR1 reads MNHNY; CDR2 reads SVGAGI (reference sequence). V shed 2 bases and J shed 2 bases, with 9 bases lying between them. The CDR3 DNA follows: TGTGCCAGCAGTTACAGTGGCAGACAAGAGACCCAGTACTTC. This translates into CASSYSGRQETQYF.

The chain has TRBV7-2 and TRBJ2-7; TRBD1 matches 7 bases. Germline V lookup: CDR1 SGHTA, CDR2 FQGNSA. The CDR3 runs to 19 residues. The trim removed 0 bases at V and 7 bases at J, leaving 21 bases unmatched. CDR3 residues: CASSLAGTVSRHRGVEQYF. The CDR3 coding sequence is TGTGCCAGCAGCTTAGCCGGGACAGTTTCCCGGCACCGGGGAGTGGAGCAGTACTTC.